The 28 T cell receptor beta chains given below trace back to one sample, sequenced in a study of T cells in Graves' hyperthyroidism and ophthalmopathy. The investigators amplified TCR beta CDR3 regions from RNA transcripts. TCR CDR3 regions were first amplified by RT-PCR with HTBI primers. MiXCR, applied by TCRdb to the multiplex PCR reads, yields one record per CDR3 protein. The sample gives over 500,000 distinct CDR3 sequences, roughly 15% of which show up once; roughly 13% is in the top ten. Sequenced sample: blood. These receptor sequences come from a woman aged 35 to 49 with Graves' hyperthyroidism.

Remarks on this clonotype: A read error is possible here, since a much larger clone lies one base away. The rearrangement uses TRBV28 and TRBJ1-1; 8 positions agree with TRBD1. CDR1 is MDHEN and CDR2 is SYDVKM in the germline V gene. The CDR3 consists of 15 residues. The trim removed 8 bases at V and 6 bases at J, leaving 14 bases unmatched. The CDR3 reads CASGRGHELVAEAFF. CDR3 in DNA: TGTGCCAGCGGCAGGGGGCATGAATTGGTTGCTGAAGCTTTCTTT. Full variable domain (missing parts from reference TRBV28 and TRBJ1-1): DVKVTQSSRYLVKRTGEKVFLECVQDMDHENMFWYRQDPGLGLRLIYFSYDVKMKEKGDIPEGYSVSREKKERFSLILESASTNQTSMYLCASGRGHELVAEAFFGQGTRLTVV.

At least ten counts were recorded for this clonotype. CDR3 in amino acids: CASTGGTAEPYEQYF. DNA for the CDR3: TGTGCCAGCACCGGAGGGACTGCCGAACCCTACGAGCAGTACTTC. The genes are TRBV2 and TRBJ2-7; a possible D gene is TRBD2 (6 bases). Germline V CDR1 and CDR2: SNHLY, FYNNEI. V was shortened by 7 bases and J by 2 bases, with 18 bases between the two germline ends. CDR3 size: 15 residues.

The chain employs TRBV2 and TRBJ2-2; 14 bases align to TRBD2. The V and J ends lost 5 bases and 3 bases, in that order; junction bases with no gene match: 5. CDR3 length: 17 amino acids. The V gene's germline CDR1 is SNHLY and CDR2 FYNNEI. The CDR3 loop reads CASSQPGLAGDTGELFF. In nucleotides, the CDR3 is TGTGCCAGCAGTCAACCGGGACTAGCGGGAGACACCGGGGAGCTGTTTTTT. The full variable domain, rest sourced from reference TRBV2 and TRBJ2-2, is EPEVTQTPSHQVTQMGQEVILRCVPISNHLYFYWYRQILGQKVEFLVSFYNNEISEKSEIFDDQFSVERPDGSNFTLKIRSTKLEDSAMYFCASSQPGLAGDTGELFFGEGSRLTVL.

This clonotype has at least ten counts. The chain combines TRBV12-3 or TRBV12-4 with TRBJ2-1; TRBD2 agrees at 8 bases. With 2 bases clipped from V and 1 base from J, the junction kept 4 bases outside the gene matches. The CDR3 covers 16 residues. CDR3 sequence reads: CASSLSGGRSYNEQFF. The CDR3, as DNA: TGTGCCAGCAGTTTATCTGGCGGGAGGTCCTACAATGAGCAGTTCTTC.

This clonotype was counted ten times or more. This rearrangement joins TRBV6-1 to TRBJ1-2; TRBD1 matches at 9 bases. With V trimmed by 0 bases and J by 6 bases, 5 bases remained unmatched. This CDR3 region has 15 residues. Germline CDR1 reads MNHNS; CDR2 reads SASEGT. CDR3 in DNA: TGTGCCAGCAGTGAAGCGACAGGGGGGCGGAATGGCTACACCTTC. It yields the protein CASSEATGGRNGYTF.

This clonotype was recorded many times. The chain has TRBV2 and TRBJ2-6; D ambiguous. Trimming cost V 6 bases and J 2 bases, with 11 bases left between them. Germline assignment: CDR1 SNHLY and CDR2 FYNNEI. The CDR3 runs to 15 residues. CDR3 residues: CASRDGSTGANVLTF. DNA for the CDR3: TGTGCCAGCAGAGATGGGTCCACTGGGGCCAACGTCCTGACTTTC.

This clonotype was counted at least ten times. This rearrangement joins TRBV28 to TRBJ2-7; tentative D call: TRBD1 (5 bases). Germline V lookup: CDR1 MDHEN, CDR2 SYDVKM. The CDR3 extends over 18 amino acids. With 1 base removed from V and 3 bases from J, the gap between germline ends came to 22 bases. CDR3 DNA sequence: TGTGCCAGCAGTTTATATCCTCCGGACACACTGACGCGCTACGAGCAGTACTTC. Translation gives CASSLYPPDTLTRYEQYF.

Ten or more counts support this clonotype. The genes are TRBV30 and TRBJ2-1; D gene uncertain. The CDR3 runs to 17 residues. The germline gives CDR1 GTSNPN, CDR2 SVGIG (reference sequence). Trimming removed 5 bases at V and 5 bases at J, with 25 bases between. The CDR3 nucleotides read TGTGCCTGGGGGTCGTCGACGGCACCCGTACATAACAATGAGCAGTTCTTC. Protein sequence: CAWGSSTAPVHNNEQFF.

This clonotype was picked up many times. The V gene is TRBV5-5, the J gene TRBJ1-1; perhaps TRBD1 as D (5 bases). The CDR3 spans 16 residues. Germline V gene sequence: CDR1 SGHKS, CDR2 YYEKEE (reference sequence). The V end lost 3 bases, the J end lost 3 bases, and 18 bases lay between the germline ends. The CDR3 reads CASSSIRLRGYTEAFF. CDR3 coding DNA: TGTGCCAGCAGCTCGATAAGGCTCCGGGGGTACACTGAAGCTTTCTTT. Complete variable domain (other parts from reference TRBV5-5 and TRBJ1-1): DAGVTQSPTHLIKTRGQQVTLRCSPISGHKSVSWYQQVLGQGPQFIFQYYEKEERGRGNFPDRFSARQFPNYSSELNVNALLLGDSALYLCASSSIRLRGYTEAFFGQGTRLTVV.

This clonotype has a count of ten or more. The V gene is TRBV20-1, the J gene TRBJ1-1; 7 bases agree with TRBD1. This CDR3 has 11 amino acids. The V segment lost 1 base and the J segment 11 bases; nucleotides outside the gene matches: 4. Germline lookup yields CDR1 DFQATT and CDR2 SNEGSKA (reference sequence). The CDR3 sequence: CSARGTGDAFF. The CDR3 nucleotides read TGCAGTGCTAGAGGAACAGGGGATGCTTTCTTT.

This clonotype was recorded at least ten times. J is TRBJ1-3 and V is TRBV18; D not certain. The length of the CDR3 is 16 residues. Germline V gene lookup returns CDR1 KGHSH and CDR2 LQKENI. Trimming stripped 6 bases from V and 2 bases from J, with 17 bases between. CDR3 DNA sequence: TGTGCCAGCTCGAGGGAGTCACTGGGTGCTGGAAACACCATATATTTT. The encoded protein is CASSRESLGAGNTIYF.

In this sample, this clonotype turned up many times. The chain joins TRBV18 to TRBJ2-3; no definite D call. This CDR3 contains 15 residues. Trimming removed 2 bases from V and 0 bases from J, with 9 bases in between. Germline assignment: CDR1 KGHSH and CDR2 LQKENI. CDR3 protein: CASSPSYTSTDTQYF. The CDR3 DNA follows: TGTGCCAGCTCACCAAGCTATACTAGCACAGATACGCAGTATTTT.

This clonotype has a count of ten or more. V gene TRBV12-5 combines with J gene TRBJ1-5, with 8 bases identical to TRBD1. CDR1 and CDR2 (germline): LGHNT, FRNRAP. Trimming cost V 5 bases and J 0 bases; bases outside gene matches: 12. There are 18 residues in the CDR3. CDR3 sequence (DNA): TGTGCTAGTGGTCGAACCGGGACAGGCACATATAGCAATCAGCCCCAGCATTTT. Translated, it gives CASGRTGTGTYSNQPQHF.

As concerns this clonotype: This may be a read error, as it is one base from a much larger clone. This rearrangement joins TRBV7-9 to TRBJ2-3; D remains ambiguous. The CDR3 contains 11 residues. CDR1 and CDR2 (germline): SEHNR, FQNEAQ (reference sequence). DNA of the CDR3: TGTGCCAGCCCCCTTGGAGATGCGCAGTATTTT. The encoded protein is CASPLGDAQYF.

The chain is built from TRBV20-1 and TRBJ1-3; D unclear. CDR3 length: 13 amino acids. Germline CDR1 is DFQATT and CDR2 is SNEGSKA (reference sequence). The germline V and J ends were trimmed by 4 bases and 4 bases, with 11 bases remaining between them. CDR3 sequence (DNA): TGCAGTGCTACCCTACAGACAGGAAACACCATATATTTT. This sequence encodes CSATLQTGNTIYF.

The genes are TRBV5-1 and TRBJ1-1; D may be TRBD1 (6 bases). The length of the CDR3 is 16 residues. V was pared by 4 bases and J by 1 base, with 17 bases between. Germline values: CDR1 SGHRS, CDR2 YFSETQ. The CDR3 nucleotides are TGCGCCAGCAGCCCCTATACGGGGGCTCCGAACACTGAAGCTTTCTTT. Amino acids: CASSPYTGAPNTEAFF. The full variable domain, in which reference TRBV5-1 and TRBJ1-1 provide the parts outside the CDR3, is KAGVTQTPRYLIKTRGQQVTLSCSPISGHRSVSWYQQTPGQGLQFLFEYFSETQRNKGNFPGRFSGRQFSNSRSEMNVSTLELGDSALYLCASSPYTGAPNTEAFFGQGTRLTVV.

This clonotype was seen repeatedly, ten times or more. The V call is TRBV30, the J call TRBJ1-5; tentatively, D is TRBD1 (6 bases). Germline CDR1 and CDR2: GTSNPN and SVGIG (reference sequence). This CDR3 region has 15 residues. V lost 7 bases and J lost 5, with 21 bases in between. The DNA for the CDR3 is TGTGCCTCCAGCCGGGCAGGGGCTCTTCATCAGCCCCAGCATTTT. Translation: CASSRAGALHQPQHF.

In its sample, this clonotype was seen many times. This rearrangement joins TRBV20-1 to TRBJ2-7; 9 nucleotides match TRBD1. The CDR3 has 13 residues. J gave up 3 bases and V 6 bases, and 6 bases lay outside the gene matches. Germline CDR1 DFQATT, CDR2 SNEGSKA (reference sequence). This CDR3 reads CSAGTGMIYEQYF. CDR3 sequence (DNA): TGCAGTGCAGGGACAGGGATGATCTACGAGCAGTACTTC.

This clonotype was recorded many times. The genes are TRBV7-8 and TRBJ1-5, with 7 bases aligning to TRBD1. The V gene end was trimmed by 1 base and the J gene end by 2 bases; junction bases not matched to a gene: 5. There are 16 residues in the CDR3. CDR1 and CDR2 (germline): SGHVS, FQNEAQ. In nucleotides, the CDR3 is TGTGCCAGCAGCTTAGTCGGCAGGGGGGGCAATCAGCCCCAGCATTTT. Protein sequence: CASSLVGRGGNQPQHF. Together with reference TRBV7-8 and TRBJ1-5, the CDR3 gives the full variable domain: GAGVSQSPRYKVAKRGQDVALRCDPISGHVSLFWYQQALGQGPEFLTYFQNEAQLDKSGLPSDRFFAERPEGSVSTLKIQRTQQEDSAVYLCASSLVGRGGNQPQHFGDGTRLSIL.

In its sample, this clonotype was seen a few times. The chain joins TRBV16 to TRBJ1-6; D is unclear. The CDR3 is 16 residues long. With 2 bases removed from V and 3 bases from J, the gap between germline ends came to 11 bases. Germline V gene sequence: CDR1 KGHSY, CDR2 FQNENV. The CDR3 DNA reads as TGTGCCAGCAGCCAAGAAGCCGACTTCTATAATTCACCCCTCCACTTT. Its protein product is CASSQEADFYNSPLHF. The full variable domain, in which reference TRBV16 and TRBJ1-6 provide the parts outside the CDR3, is GEEVAQTPKHLVRGEGQKAKLYCAPIKGHSYVFWYQQVLKNEFKFLISFQNENVFDETGMPKERFSAKCLPNSPCSLEIQATKLEDSAVYFCASSQEADFYNSPLHFGNGTRLTVT.

V gene TRBV7-9 combines with J gene TRBJ1-4; possibly TRBD1 for D (6 bases). The ends were cut back, 2 bases at V and 3 bases at J, with 13 bases in the middle. The CDR3 runs to 16 residues. Germline V gene data show CDR1 as SEHNR and CDR2 as FQNEAQ (reference sequence). The CDR3, as DNA: TGTGCCAGCAGCTTAAAGGGGGGCTCTTCTAATGAAAAACTGTTTTTT. Residues: CASSLKGGSSNEKLFF.

The rearrangement links TRBV2 to TRBJ1-6, with TRBD1 matching over 8 bases. V lost 10 bases to trimming and J lost 12 bases; unmatched junction nucleotides: 14. The CDR3 spans 14 residues. Germline V gene data show CDR1 as SNHLY and CDR2 as FYNNEI. CDR3 amino acids: CAKGTGTGYRPLHF. CDR3 nucleotides: TGTGCCAAGGGAACCGGGACAGGCTATAGACCCCTCCACTTT.

At least ten counts were recorded for this clonotype. The V and J genes are TRBV7-2 and TRBJ2-1; D is undetermined. Trimming stripped 3 bases from V and 0 bases from J, with 9 bases between. This CDR3 comprises 15 residues. Per the germline V gene, CDR1 is SGHTA and CDR2 is FQGNSA. Here the CDR3 reads CASSFGGFSYNEQFF. Written as DNA, the CDR3 is TGTGCCAGCAGCTTCGGCGGATTCTCCTACAATGAGCAGTTCTTC.

The chain joins TRBV19 to TRBJ2-1, with TRBD2 matching over 11 bases. The CDR3 runs 15 residues. CDR1 is LNHDA and CDR2 is SQIVND in the germline V gene (reference sequence). V was pared by 6 bases and J by 3 bases, with 4 bases of the junction left unmatched. CDR3 nucleotides: TGTGCCAGTAGAAAGGGGACTAGCGGCTACAATGAGCAGTTCTTC. Amino acids: CASRKGTSGYNEQFF.

This clonotype was observed many times. This rearrangement joins TRBV20-1 to TRBJ2-3, with D possibly being TRBD2 (5 bases). The CDR3 sequence is 16 residues long. Germline V gives CDR1 DFQATT, CDR2 SNEGSKA (reference sequence). The V gene lost 0 bases and the J gene lost 2 bases, with 15 bases spanning the gap. The CDR3 DNA follows: TGCAGTGCTAGAGATATGGACTGGGGATTCACAGATACGCAGTATTTT. It is translated as CSARDMDWGFTDTQYF.

The CDR3 sequence: CASSSPPPGGETQYF. For the CDR3, the DNA is TGTGCCAGCAGTTCCCCCCCGCCAGGGGGAGAGACCCAGTACTTC. The J gene is TRBJ2-5, the V gene TRBV25-1, with TRBD1 matching 7 bases. The CDR3 totals 15 residues. The V gene's germline CDR1 is MGHDK and CDR2 SYGVNS. The J segment lost 4 bases and the V segment lost 5 bases, leaving 10 bases of the junction unmatched.

This clonotype was counted ten times or more. The V and J genes are TRBV5-1 and TRBJ2-7; 16 bases map to TRBD2. Losses at the gene ends were 4 bases for V and 4 bases for J; bases not matched to a gene: 5. Germline loops: CDR1 SGHRS, CDR2 YFSETQ. This CDR3 contains 16 residues. The CDR3 loop is CASSTGTSGRGYEQYF. In DNA, the CDR3 is TGCGCCAGCAGCACCGGGACTAGCGGGAGGGGTTACGAGCAGTACTTC.

The table lists this clonotype with a few counts. The chain couples TRBV28 to TRBJ2-7; the D gene is possibly TRBD2 (6 bases). The CDR3 is 14 amino acids. CDR1 and CDR2 from the germline V gene are MDHEN and SYDVKM. Trimming took off 11 bases at V and 5 bases at J, with 22 bases between the two ends. The CDR3 loop is CAARPGGATNEQYF. Here the CDR3 DNA reads TGTGCCGCCCGTCCCGGGGGAGCGACTAACGAGCAGTACTTC. Together with reference TRBV28 and TRBJ2-7, the CDR3 gives the full variable domain: DVKVTQSSRYLVKRTGEKVFLECVQDMDHENMFWYRQDPGLGLRLIYFSYDVKMKEKGDIPEGYSVSREKKERFSLILESASTNQTSMYLCAARPGGATNEQYFGPGTRLTVT.